This passage covers 19 T cell receptor beta chains from one sample sequenced in a study of cytomegalovirus exposure and HLA in healthy donors. The primer mix had 60 Vbeta and 13 Jbeta primers. Only in-frame clones appear in the TCRdb table, and some are missing; sequencing was by immunoSEQ multiplex PCR. The sample data list some 80,000 clones. Sequencing used PBMCs. These receptors originate from a man over 45 in good health and CMV-seropositive.

CDR3 region: CASSSPEGSSKETQYF. The CDR3 bases are TGTGCCAGCAGCTCCCCCGAGGGCAGTTCCAAAGAGACCCAGTACTTC. V is TRBV5-4 and J is TRBJ2-5; tentative D call: TRBD2 (5 bases). Trimming cost V 3 bases and J 3 bases, with 18 bases left between them. The CDR3 consists of 16 residues. Germline-derived CDR1 and CDR2 are SGHNT and YYREEE (reference sequence).

This sequence joins TRBV11-2 and TRBJ1-3, with 12 bases lining up with TRBD1. The germline V gene has CDR1 SGHAT and CDR2 FQNNGV. The ends lost 3 bases at V and 8 bases at J; junction bases unmatched: 5. CDR3 length equals 15 residues. CDR3 loop: CASSFGDRGRDTIYF. CDR3 DNA: TGTGCCAGCAGCTTCGGGGACAGGGGGCGAGACACCATATATTTT.

V usage is TRBV28 and J usage is TRBJ1-1; 7 bases agree with TRBD1. The CDR3 totals 13 residues. V was pared by 10 bases and J by 4 bases, with 9 bases of the junction left unmatched. Germline-derived CDR1 and CDR2 are MDHEN and SYDVKM. Here the CDR3 DNA reads TGTGCCACCACTGAGGGGGCAAGCACTGAAGCTTTCTTT. This translates into CATTEGASTEAFF.

The chain recombines TRBV30 with TRBJ2-7; 11 bases are a match to TRBD2. Germline CDR1 is GTSNPN and CDR2 is SVGIG (reference sequence). The CDR3 consists of 15 residues. V gave up 4 bases and J gave up 0 bases; unmatched junction bases: 5. The CDR3 here is CAWNPSGGSSYEQYV. The DNA of the CDR3 is TGTGCCTGGAACCCTAGCGGGGGGAGCTCCTACGAGCAGTACGTC.

This sequence joins TRBV5-4 and TRBJ1-2; 7 bases align to TRBD1. This CDR3 has 14 residues. In germline, CDR1 is SGHNT, CDR2 YYREEE (reference sequence). V was clipped by 4 bases and J by 1 base; unmatched bases: 4. CDR3 sequence: CASSGGTDNYGYTF. The CDR3 DNA follows: TGTGCCAGCAGCGGAGGGACAGATAACTATGGCTACACCTTC.

The chain couples TRBV18 to TRBJ2-6; no clear D gene. The CDR3 has 16 amino acids. V lost 3 bases and J 1 base, leaving 10 bases between the germline ends. Per the germline V gene, CDR1 is KGHSH and CDR2 is LQKENI. This CDR3 reads CASSPSTPSGANVLTF. CDR3 DNA sequence: TGTGCCAGCTCACCCTCCACACCTTCTGGGGCCAACGTCCTGACTTTC.

The rearrangement uses TRBV4-1 and TRBJ1-2; a weak D match, TRBD1 (5 bases). Germline CDR1 reads MGHRA; CDR2 reads YSYEKL. There are 14 residues in the CDR3. Deletions cut 4 bases from V and 6 bases from J, with 15 bases between. The chain's CDR3 is CASSRGDPRDGYTF. In DNA, the CDR3 is TGCGCCAGCAGCCGGGGCGACCCAAGGGATGGCTACACCTTC.

This sequence joins TRBV10-2 and TRBJ1-2; no clear D gene. V was pared by 2 bases and J by 6 bases, with 19 bases between. The length of the CDR3 is 16 residues. Germline V gene lookup returns CDR1 WSHSY and CDR2 SAAADI. The CDR3 coding sequence is TGCGCCAGCAGTGAGGAGGGCTCCCTTCCGAGGGATGGCTACACCTTC. The encoded protein is CASSEEGSLPRDGYTF.

This chain links TRBV14 with TRBJ1-1, with no clear D. The germline CDR1 and CDR2 sequences are SGHDN and FVKESK. There are 12 residues in the CDR3. V gave up 2 bases and J gave up 2 bases, with 3 bases separating them. The CDR3 bases are TGTGCCAGCAGCCAACTTAACACTGAAGCTTTCTTT. This encodes CASSQLNTEAFF.

The rearrangement links TRBV4-1 to TRBJ1-1; D is unclear. Germline loops: CDR1 MGHRA, CDR2 YSYEKL. Trimming cost V 0 bases and J 2 bases, with 16 bases left between them. The CDR3 consists of 17 residues. The CDR3 here is CASSQEIDTDVNTEAFF. The CDR3 nucleotides are TGCGCCAGCAGCCAAGAAATCGACACTGATGTTAACACTGAAGCTTTCTTT.

The chain couples TRBV5-8 to TRBJ2-3, with 12 bases that match TRBD2. The CDR3 sequence is 18 residues long. Germline V gene data show CDR1 as SGHTS and CDR2 as YDEGEE. Unmatched junction bases numbered 12, after V lost 0 bases and J lost 7 bases. The CDR3 bases are TGTGCCAGCAGCTTGGAAGGGACTAGCGGGCCGGGCACGAATACGCAGTATTTT. This gives the protein CASSLEGTSGPGTNTQYF.

The rearrangement joins TRBV7-2 to TRBJ2-7; weak D call: TRBD2 (6 bases). In germline, CDR1 is SGHTA, CDR2 FQGNSA. The ends were cut back, 6 bases at V and 0 bases at J, with 15 bases in the middle. The CDR3 has 15 residues. The CDR3 protein is CASRFSGRSSYEQYF. The CDR3 bases are TGTGCCAGCAGGTTTAGCGGAAGGAGCTCCTACGAGCAGTACTTC.

The chain couples TRBV11-1 to TRBJ2-5, with D tentatively TRBD2 (7 bases). In germline, CDR1 is SGHAT, CDR2 FQDESV (reference sequence). The CDR3 sequence is 15 residues long. V was pared by 5 bases and J by 7 bases, with 20 bases between. The CDR3 region is CASSPRQVPGGTQYF. Here the CDR3 DNA reads TGTGCCAGCAGCCCCCGACAGGTCCCGGGGGGGACCCAGTACTTC.

This chain links TRBV6-1 with TRBJ1-2, with 7 positions matching TRBD1. CDR1 is MNHNS and CDR2 is SASEGT in the germline V gene. This CDR3 has 13 amino acids. The V segment lost 6 bases and the J segment 5 bases; nucleotides outside the gene matches: 6. CDR3 in amino acids: CASSTGTAYGYTF. In DNA, the CDR3 is TGTGCCAGCAGCACCGGGACAGCATATGGCTACACCTTC.

J is TRBJ2-3 and V is TRBV7-9, with TRBD2 identical over 8 bases. Germline CDR1 reads SEHNR; CDR2 reads FQNEAQ (reference sequence). V lost 3 bases and J lost 0; bases outside the gene matches: 8. The CDR3 is 17 amino acids. The CDR3 is CASSFMAGGHSTDTQYF. The CDR3 DNA follows: TGTGCCAGCAGCTTCATGGCGGGGGGCCATAGCACAGATACGCAGTATTTT.

The chain combines TRBV5-1 with TRBJ2-1; D uncertain. Germline assignment: CDR1 SGHRS and CDR2 YFSETQ. V lost 1 base and J lost 0, with 11 bases in between. The CDR3 is made up of 16 amino acids. DNA of the CDR3: TGCGCCAGCAGCTTGCTATATAGTTACTCCTACAATGAGCAGTTCTTC. Its protein is CASSLLYSYSYNEQFF.

The rearrangement joins TRBV20-1 to TRBJ2-5; D may be TRBD2 (6 bases). This CDR3 is built from 11 residues. V gave up 8 bases and J gave up 11 bases, with 18 bases separating them. CDR1 is DFQATT and CDR2 is SNEGSKA in the germline V gene (reference sequence). The CDR3 DNA sequence: TGCAGTTACCTTAGCGGTGGGGAGCAGTACTTC. Amino acid sequence: CSYLSGGEQYF.

The V call is TRBV5-1, the J call TRBJ2-2; 8 bases line up with TRBD1. Germline values: CDR1 SGHRS, CDR2 YFSETQ. The CDR3 consists of 16 residues. With 0 bases clipped from V and 1 base from J, the junction kept 2 bases outside the gene matches. For the CDR3, the DNA is TGCGCCAGCAGCTTGGGGGACAGGTTGAACACCGGGGAGCTGTTTTTT. As protein: CASSLGDRLNTGELFF.

V usage is TRBV19 and J usage is TRBJ2-3; D unclear. Germline loops: CDR1 LNHDA, CDR2 SQIVND (reference sequence). The V end was cut by 3 bases, the J end by 3 bases, with 10 bases between. The CDR3 covers 14 residues. The CDR3 protein is CASSIGSRTDTQYF. In nucleotides, the CDR3 is TGTGCCAGTAGTATCGGGTCGAGGACAGATACGCAGTATTTT. Full variable domain (remainder filled in from reference TRBV19 and TRBJ2-3): DGGITQSPKYLFRKEGQNVTLSCEQNLNHDAMYWYRQDPGQGLRLIYYSQIVNDFQKGDIAEGYSVSREKKESFPLTVTSAQKNPTAFYLCASSIGSRTDTQYFGPGTRLTVL.